This entry lists 6 T cell receptor beta chains sequenced from one sample in a study of cytomegalovirus exposure and HLA in healthy donors. Researchers ran the PCR with 60 Vbeta and 13 Jbeta primers. Libraries were prepared by immunoSEQ multiplex PCR; TCRdb keeps only in-frame clonotypes and omits some of them. This table has approximately 160,000 clones, 77% appearing once. The material sequenced was PBMCs. Receptor source: a woman aged 25 to 39 in good health and CMV-seronegative.

This chain uses TRBV25-1 with TRBJ2-1; 7 bases are a match to TRBD1. V shed 6 bases and J 2 bases; nucleotides not matched to a gene: 1. The CDR3 covers 13 residues. The germline V gene encodes CDR1 MGHDK and CDR2 SYGVNS. CDR3 loop: CASSGTAYNEQFF. Written as DNA, the CDR3 is TGTGCCAGCAGCGGGACAGCCTACAATGAGCAGTTCTTC.

The V call is TRBV5-1, the J call TRBJ2-5; 9 nucleotides match TRBD2. J was trimmed by 5 bases and V by 7 bases; bases with no gene match: 9. Germline V gene data show CDR1 as SGHRS and CDR2 as YFSETQ. This CDR3 spans 14 amino acids. The CDR3 DNA follows: TGCGCCAGCGTACGCGGGGGGGCGGGCGAGACCCAGTACTTC. The encoded protein is CASVRGGAGETQYF.

The chain has TRBV30 and TRBJ2-7; 14 bases line up with TRBD2. The V gene end was trimmed by 3 bases and the J gene end by 7 bases; junction bases not matched to a gene: 5. CDR1 and CDR2 (germline): GTSNPN, SVGIG (reference sequence). The CDR3 runs to 14 residues. The CDR3 reads CAWRRGLAGDEQYF. In DNA form, the CDR3 reads TGTGCCTGGAGGAGGGGACTAGCGGGAGATGAGCAGTACTTC.

The J gene is TRBJ2-7, the V gene TRBV19, with 7 bases that match TRBD1. The CDR3 has 15 amino acids. The germline V gene has CDR1 LNHDA and CDR2 SQIVND (reference sequence). The J segment lost 4 bases and the V segment lost 4 bases, leaving 10 bases of the junction unmatched. The CDR3 region has the DNA TGTGCCAGTAGTACTCGACAGGGTGGGGGTTACGAGCAGTACTTC. It encodes CASSTRQGGGYEQYF. The full variable domain, rest sourced from reference TRBV19 and TRBJ2-7, is DGGITQSPKYLFRKEGQNVTLSCEQNLNHDAMYWYRQDPGQGLRLIYYSQIVNDFQKGDIAEGYSVSREKKESFPLTVTSAQKNPTAFYLCASSTRQGGGYEQYFGPGTRLTVT.

The rearrangement links TRBV5-6 to TRBJ2-5; D remains ambiguous. The CDR3 has 15 residues. Trimming left V 1 base short and J 0 bases short, with 10 bases between. The germline V gene encodes CDR1 SGHDT and CDR2 YYEEEE. The CDR3 DNA is TGTGCCAGCAGCTTGTATAACGCGTACCAAGAGACCCAGTACTTC. Translating gives CASSLYNAYQETQYF.

The chain has TRBV6-1 and TRBJ1-3, with TRBD1 matching 8 bases. The ends lost 10 bases at V and 0 bases at J; junction bases unmatched: 8. Germline loops: CDR1 MNHNS, CDR2 SASEGT. The CDR3 has 15 amino acids. CDR3 sequence reads: CANPDRGGSGNTIYF. CDR3 DNA sequence: TGTGCCAACCCAGACAGGGGTGGCTCTGGAAACACCATATATTTT.